The rows below give T cell receptor beta chains drawn from one sample of a study of blood T cell repertoires in COVID-19. The assay was immunoSEQ multiplex PCR, and TCRdb's table has in-frame clones only and misses some. The sample carries around 110,000 clones, over 80% recorded once. Sequences were obtained from peripheral blood. These receptors all come from a man aged 25 to 45 with acute or convalescent COVID-19. Both conserved end residues are part of each CDR3. Fields, in order: V gene, J gene, clone size, CDR3 protein. Clone size is given for some rows only: seen once, a few or many times, or a class if the clone is expanded.

>TRBV5-1|TRBJ1-3|-
CASSIDRAGNTIYF
>TRBV4-3|TRBJ2-2|-
CASSQDAPVLRDSSGELFF
>TRBV29-1|TRBJ2-3|-
CSARSSTDTQYF
>TRBV9|TRBJ1-3|-
CASSVAPPVSGNTIYF
>TRBV3-1/TRBV3-2|TRBJ1-6|-
CASSQIQGNSPLHF
>TRBV19|TRBJ1-5|-
CASRMDRGISQPQHF
>TRBV15|TRBJ1-3|-
CATSPDRAGGNTIYF
>TRBV9|TRBJ2-1|few
CASSPVGGGRYNEQFF
>TRBV27|TRBJ2-5|-
CASSLRFALSEETQYF
>TRBV11-3|TRBJ2-2|-
CASSLLAETGELFF
>TRBV3-1/TRBV3-2|TRBJ2-7|once
CASSHASTSGTYEQYF
>TRBV10-3|TRBJ1-2|once
CAINLEGRGGYTF
>TRBV7-7|TRBJ2-5|-
CASSPSGEGGTQYF
>TRBV9|TRBJ2-3|-
CASSVGAGITDTQYF
>TRBV2|TRBJ1-5|-
CASSERGGTYQPQHF
>TRBV25-1|TRBJ1-4|-
CASSYTATNEKLFF
>TRBV6-5|TRBJ1-5|-
CASTGDRGLNQPQHF
>TRBV7-3|TRBJ2-6|-
CASREGAGANVLTF
>TRBV6-5|TRBJ2-1|few
CASSQFGGADNEQFF
>TRBV9|TRBJ1-2|-
CASSATGGDGYTF
>TRBV27|TRBJ2-7|-
CASRLTSGGAPYEQYF
>TRBV2|TRBJ1-2|once
CASSDATNYGYTF
>TRBV5-1|TRBJ2-1|-
CASTSRVAGGNEQFF
>TRBV6-5|TRBJ2-1|-
CASSSSGSYNEQFF
>TRBV6-2/TRBV6-3|TRBJ2-3|-
CASSYLAGVTDTQYF
>TRBV6-4|TRBJ1-3|-
CASSDQNVRGNSGNTIYF
>TRBV4-3|TRBJ2-1|-
CASSPEGGYVGVGNEQFF
>TRBV19|TRBJ1-1|few
CASSIVGLKNTEAFF
>TRBV6-2/TRBV6-3|TRBJ1-1|-
CASSYTQGAGTEAFF
>TRBV4-3|TRBJ2-7|-
CASSQGDRAEQYF
>TRBV7-9|TRBJ2-2|-
CASSDRGSGELFF
>TRBV7-3|TRBJ2-3|-
CASSLTSGRASGTDTQYF
>TRBV9|TRBJ2-2|-
CASEHGGATGELFF
>TRBV27|TRBJ2-5|-
CASSSLQGLEETQYF
>TRBV11-2|TRBJ2-7|few
CASSSQGQSQYF
>TRBV19|TRBJ1-2|-
CASTKYGGGTGEDYGYTF
>TRBV9|TRBJ2-2|few
CASSPGRGHTGGELFF
>TRBV9|TRBJ1-1|-
CASTRDTEAFF
>TRBV11-2|TRBJ2-5|-
CASSEGGTSPSKTQYF
>TRBV19|TRBJ1-6|once
CASTLGTRGPNSPLHF
>TRBV19|TRBJ2-1|few
CASSQSGTSRDEQFF
>TRBV7-9|TRBJ2-1|-
CASSPQGYEQFF
>TRBV2|TRBJ1-2|-
CASSEVGRGDYGYTF
>TRBV30|TRBJ2-5|-
CAWSEGGPQYF
>TRBV28|TRBJ2-5|-
CASSSGSGEETQYF
>TRBV29-1|TRBJ1-1|-
CSARFETGLGAAFF
>TRBV5-1|TRBJ2-1|-
CASSPRQSSYNEQFF
>TRBV7-9|TRBJ2-1|-
CASSLLDFGQTYNEQFF
>TRBV5-1|TRBJ1-5|-
CASSWTGLSNQPQHF
>TRBV7-2|TRBJ2-2|-
CASSPAAGTVYTGELFF
>TRBV9|TRBJ2-2|-
CASSVELVNTGELFF
>TRBV24-1|TRBJ1-2|-
CATSDLQGGYTF
>TRBV5-1|TRBJ2-3|-
CASSEGQGGADTQYF
>TRBV5-4|TRBJ2-5|few
CASSRLAGDQETQYF
>TRBV29-1|TRBJ1-4|many
CSVERTGSDEKLFF
>TRBV7-8|TRBJ1-2|few
CASSSLGPNTGLPPGYTF
>TRBV13|TRBJ1-3|-
CASSLGAPRGSVGNTIYF
>TRBV27|TRBJ2-1|-
CASRLAGSSYNEQFF
>TRBV5-4|TRBJ2-3|-
CASSLTVLYGTSGDTQYF